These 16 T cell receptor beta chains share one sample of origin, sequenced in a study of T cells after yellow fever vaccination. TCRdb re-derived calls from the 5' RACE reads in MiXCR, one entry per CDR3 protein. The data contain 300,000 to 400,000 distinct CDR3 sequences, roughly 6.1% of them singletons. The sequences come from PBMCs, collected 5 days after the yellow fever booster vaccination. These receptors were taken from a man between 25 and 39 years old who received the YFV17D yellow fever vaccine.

For the CDR3, the DNA is TGTGCCAGCAGTTACTCGGTCAGGGGGTATAGGCAGTACTTC. Encoded protein: CASSYSVRGYRQYF. This rearrangement joins TRBV6-5 to TRBJ2-7; 7 bases fit TRBD1. With 0 bases clipped from V and 9 bases from J, the junction kept 8 bases outside the gene matches. The CDR3 has 14 residues. Germline V gene sequence: CDR1 MNHEY, CDR2 SVGAGI.

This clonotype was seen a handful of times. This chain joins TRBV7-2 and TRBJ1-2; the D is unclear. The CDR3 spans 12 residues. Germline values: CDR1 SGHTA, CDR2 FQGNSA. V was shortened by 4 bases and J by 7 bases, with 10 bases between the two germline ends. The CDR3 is CASSSRTVGYTF. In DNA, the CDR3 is TGTGCCAGCAGCTCTCGGACCGTTGGCTACACCTTC.

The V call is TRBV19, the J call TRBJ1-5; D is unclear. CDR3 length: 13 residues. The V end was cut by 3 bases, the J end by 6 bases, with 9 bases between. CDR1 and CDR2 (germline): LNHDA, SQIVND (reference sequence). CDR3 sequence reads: CASSISGGQPQHF. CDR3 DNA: TGTGCCAGTAGTATTAGTGGTGGTCAGCCCCAGCATTTT.

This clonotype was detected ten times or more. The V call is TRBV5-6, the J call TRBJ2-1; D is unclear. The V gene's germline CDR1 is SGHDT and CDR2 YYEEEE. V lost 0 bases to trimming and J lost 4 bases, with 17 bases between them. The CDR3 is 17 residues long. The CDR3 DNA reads TGTGCCAGCAGCTTGGTGGCGGCTGCCAGAACGTACAATGAGCAGTTCTTC. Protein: CASSLVAAARTYNEQFF.

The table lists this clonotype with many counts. Here the CDR3 reads CASSPQVDQFF. As DNA, the CDR3 is TGTGCCAGCTCACCACAAGTGGATCAGTTCTTC. The chain employs TRBV18 and TRBJ2-1; D ambiguous. Germline assignment: CDR1 KGHSH and CDR2 LQKENI. V lost 1 base, J lost 13 bases, and 8 bases lay in between. The CDR3 sequence is 11 residues long.

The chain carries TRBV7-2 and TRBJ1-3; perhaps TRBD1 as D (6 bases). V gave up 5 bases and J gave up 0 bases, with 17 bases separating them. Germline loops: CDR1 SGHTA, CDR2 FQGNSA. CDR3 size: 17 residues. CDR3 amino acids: CASSKRDTPNSGNTIYF. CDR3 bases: TGTGCCAGCAGCAAAAGGGACACGCCAAACTCTGGAAACACCATATATTTT.

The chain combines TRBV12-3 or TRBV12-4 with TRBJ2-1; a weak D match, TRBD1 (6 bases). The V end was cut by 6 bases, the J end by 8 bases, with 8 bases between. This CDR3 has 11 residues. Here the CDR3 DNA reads TGTGCCAGCAGACAGGGAGATGAGCAGTTCTTC. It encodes CASRQGDEQFF.

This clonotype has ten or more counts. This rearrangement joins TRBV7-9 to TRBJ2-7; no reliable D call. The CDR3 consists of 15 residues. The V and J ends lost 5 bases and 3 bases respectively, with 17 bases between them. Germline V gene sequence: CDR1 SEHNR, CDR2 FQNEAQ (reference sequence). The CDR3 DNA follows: TGTGCCAGCAGCGCCGAAGGACGGCGAATCTACGAGCAGTACTTC. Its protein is CASSAEGRRIYEQYF.

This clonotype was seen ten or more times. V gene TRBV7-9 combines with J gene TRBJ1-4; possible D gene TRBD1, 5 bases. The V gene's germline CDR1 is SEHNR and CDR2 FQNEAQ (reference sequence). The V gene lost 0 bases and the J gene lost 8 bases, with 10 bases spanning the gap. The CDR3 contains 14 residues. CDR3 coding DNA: TGTGCCAGCAGCTTAGCGGCGGAGGGGGAAAAACTGTTTTTT. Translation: CASSLAAEGEKLFF.

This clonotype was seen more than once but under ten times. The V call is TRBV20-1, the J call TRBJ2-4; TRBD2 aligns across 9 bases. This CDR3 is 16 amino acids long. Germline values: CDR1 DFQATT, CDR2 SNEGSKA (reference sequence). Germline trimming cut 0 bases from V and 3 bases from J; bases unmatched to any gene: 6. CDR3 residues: CSARDSLAGNKNIQYF. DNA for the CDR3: TGCAGTGCTAGAGATTCTCTAGCGGGAAACAAAAACATTCAGTACTTC.

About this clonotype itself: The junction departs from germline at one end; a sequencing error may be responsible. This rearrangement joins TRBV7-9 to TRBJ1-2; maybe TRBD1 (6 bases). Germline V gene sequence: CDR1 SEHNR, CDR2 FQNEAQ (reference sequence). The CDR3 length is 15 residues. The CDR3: CATSLAYRAPYIYTF. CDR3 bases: TGTGCCACCAGCTTAGCGTACAGGGCCCCCTATATCTACACCTTC.

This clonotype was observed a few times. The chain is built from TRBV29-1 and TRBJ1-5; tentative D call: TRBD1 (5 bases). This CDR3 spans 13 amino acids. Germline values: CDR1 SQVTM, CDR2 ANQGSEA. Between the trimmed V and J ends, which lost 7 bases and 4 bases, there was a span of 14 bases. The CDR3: CSAGRGINQPQHF. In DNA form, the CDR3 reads TGCAGCGCGGGCCGGGGGATAAATCAGCCCCAGCATTTT.

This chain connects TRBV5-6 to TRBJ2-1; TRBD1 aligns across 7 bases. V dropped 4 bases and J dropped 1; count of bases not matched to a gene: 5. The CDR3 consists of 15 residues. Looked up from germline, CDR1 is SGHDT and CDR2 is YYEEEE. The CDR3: CASSRTGVSYNEQFF. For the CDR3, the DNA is TGTGCCAGCAGCCGAACAGGGGTGTCCTACAATGAGCAGTTCTTC.

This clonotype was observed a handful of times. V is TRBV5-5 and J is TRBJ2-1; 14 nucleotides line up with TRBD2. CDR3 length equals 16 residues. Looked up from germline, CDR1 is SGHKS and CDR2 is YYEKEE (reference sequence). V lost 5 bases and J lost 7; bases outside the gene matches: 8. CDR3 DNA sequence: TGTGCCAGCAGTTCGATCGGGACTAGCGGGAGAAATGAGCAGTTCTTC. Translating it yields CASSSIGTSGRNEQFF.

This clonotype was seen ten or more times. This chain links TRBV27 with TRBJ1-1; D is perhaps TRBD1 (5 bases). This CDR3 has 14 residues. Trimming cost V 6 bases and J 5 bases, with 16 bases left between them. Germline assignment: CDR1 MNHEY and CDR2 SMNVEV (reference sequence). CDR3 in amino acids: CASRADRLETEAFF. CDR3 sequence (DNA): TGTGCCAGCAGAGCAGACAGATTAGAAACTGAAGCTTTCTTT.

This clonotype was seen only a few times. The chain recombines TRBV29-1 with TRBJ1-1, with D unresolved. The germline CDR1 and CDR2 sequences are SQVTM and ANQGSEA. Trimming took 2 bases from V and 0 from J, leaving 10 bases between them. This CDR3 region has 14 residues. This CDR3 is CSVEKPELNTEAFF. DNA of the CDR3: TGCAGCGTTGAAAAACCGGAGCTGAACACTGAAGCTTTCTTT. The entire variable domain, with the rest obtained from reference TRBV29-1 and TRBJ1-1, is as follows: SAVISQKPSRDICQRGTSLTIQCQVDSQVTMMFWYRQQPGQSLTLIATANQGSEATYESGFVIDKFPISRPNLTFSTLTVSNMSPEDSSIYLCSVEKPELNTEAFFGQGTRLTVV.